This TCR beta chain was found in a study of CD8+CD57+ T cells in acquired aplastic anemia. About the research overall: Quantities of DNA derived from sorted CD4+ and CD8+ cells averaged 3.2 ug. CD4+ cells from healthy donors averaged about 10 million reads. Study conclusions and caveats: Some 27 CD8+ CDR3 sequences were shared between patients and controls.

Genomic DNA provided the template from which TCR beta VDJ and CDR3 profiles were obtained. TCRdb re-derived calls from the reads in MiXCR, one entry per CDR3 protein. The sample includes roughly 190,000 distinct CDR3 sequences, less than 70% of them seen just once. This clonotype showed up many times. No antigen is known for it. The sequenced sample consisted of sorted CD4+, CD8+, or CD8+CD57+ T cells (not recorded which) from PBMCs. The receptor comes from a human donor in good health, serving as a control.

This CDR3 reads CASSLASTGGYEQYF. The CDR3 nucleotides are TGTGCCAGCAGTTTGGCATCGACAGGGGGCTACGAGCAGTACTTC. The chain carries TRBV28 and TRBJ2-7, with 9 bases identical to TRBD1. V shed 3 bases and J 3 bases; nucleotides not matched to a gene: 6. The CDR3 sequence is 15 residues long. Germline assignment: CDR1 MDHEN and CDR2 SYDVKM. The variable domain in full, completed from reference TRBV28 and TRBJ2-7, reads DVKVTQSSRYLVKRTGEKVFLECVQDMDHENMFWYRQDPGLGLRLIYFSYDVKMKEKGDIPEGYSVSREKKERFSLILESASTNQTSMYLCASSLASTGGYEQYFGPGTRLTVT.